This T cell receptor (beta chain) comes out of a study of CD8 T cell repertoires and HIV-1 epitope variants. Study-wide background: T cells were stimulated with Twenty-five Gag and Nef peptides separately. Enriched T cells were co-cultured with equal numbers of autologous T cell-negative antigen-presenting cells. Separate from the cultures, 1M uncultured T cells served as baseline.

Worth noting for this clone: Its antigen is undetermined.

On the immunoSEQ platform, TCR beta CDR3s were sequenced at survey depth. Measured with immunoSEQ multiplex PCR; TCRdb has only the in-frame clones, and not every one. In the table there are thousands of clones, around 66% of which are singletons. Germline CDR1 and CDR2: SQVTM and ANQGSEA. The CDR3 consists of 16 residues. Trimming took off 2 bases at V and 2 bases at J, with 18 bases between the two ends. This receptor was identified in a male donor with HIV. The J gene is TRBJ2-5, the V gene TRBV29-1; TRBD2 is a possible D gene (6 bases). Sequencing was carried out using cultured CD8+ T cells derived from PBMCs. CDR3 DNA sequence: TGCAGCGTTGAATGGGTTAGCGGAAACCTGCAAGAGACCCAGTACTTC. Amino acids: CSVEWVSGNLQETQYF. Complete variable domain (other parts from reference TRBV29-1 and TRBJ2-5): SAVISQKPSRDICQRGTSLTIQCQVDSQVTMMFWYRQQPGQSLTLIATANQGSEATYESGFVIDKFPISRPNLTFSTLTVSNMSPEDSSIYLCSVEWVSGNLQETQYFGPGTRLLVL.